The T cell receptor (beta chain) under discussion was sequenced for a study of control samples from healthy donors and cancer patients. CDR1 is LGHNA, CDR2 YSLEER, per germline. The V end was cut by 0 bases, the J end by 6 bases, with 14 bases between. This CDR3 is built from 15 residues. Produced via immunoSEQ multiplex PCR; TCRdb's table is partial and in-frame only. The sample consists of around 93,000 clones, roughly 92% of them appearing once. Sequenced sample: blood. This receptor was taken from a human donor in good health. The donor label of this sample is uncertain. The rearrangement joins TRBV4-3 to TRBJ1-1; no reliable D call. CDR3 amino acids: CASSQERTRPAEAFF. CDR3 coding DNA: TGCGCCAGCAGCCAAGAACGGACGAGGCCCGCTGAAGCTTTCTTT.